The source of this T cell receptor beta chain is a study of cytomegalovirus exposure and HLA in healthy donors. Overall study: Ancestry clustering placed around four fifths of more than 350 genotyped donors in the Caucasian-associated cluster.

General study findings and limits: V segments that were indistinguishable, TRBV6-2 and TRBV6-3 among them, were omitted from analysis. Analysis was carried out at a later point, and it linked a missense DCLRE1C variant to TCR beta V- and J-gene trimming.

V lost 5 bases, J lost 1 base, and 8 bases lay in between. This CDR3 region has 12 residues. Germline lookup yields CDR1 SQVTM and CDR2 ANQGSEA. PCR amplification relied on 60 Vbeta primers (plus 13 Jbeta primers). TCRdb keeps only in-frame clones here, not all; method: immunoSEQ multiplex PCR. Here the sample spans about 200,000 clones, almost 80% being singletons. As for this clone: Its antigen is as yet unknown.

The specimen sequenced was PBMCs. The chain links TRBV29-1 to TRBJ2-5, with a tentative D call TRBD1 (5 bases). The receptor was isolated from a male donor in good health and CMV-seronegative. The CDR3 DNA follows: TGCAGCGTTCTAGGGGCCCAAGAGACCCAGTACTTC. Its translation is CSVLGAQETQYF.